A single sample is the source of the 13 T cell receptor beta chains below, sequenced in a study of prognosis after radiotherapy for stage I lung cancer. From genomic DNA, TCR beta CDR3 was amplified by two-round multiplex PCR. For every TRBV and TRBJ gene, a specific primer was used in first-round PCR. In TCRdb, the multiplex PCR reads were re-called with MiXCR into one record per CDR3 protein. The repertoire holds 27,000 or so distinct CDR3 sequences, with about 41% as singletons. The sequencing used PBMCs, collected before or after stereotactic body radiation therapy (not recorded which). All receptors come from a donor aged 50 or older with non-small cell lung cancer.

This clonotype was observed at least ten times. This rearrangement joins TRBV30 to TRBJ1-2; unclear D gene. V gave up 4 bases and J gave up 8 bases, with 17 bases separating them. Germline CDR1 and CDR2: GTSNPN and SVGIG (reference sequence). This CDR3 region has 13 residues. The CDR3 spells CAWTPNEAEGYTF. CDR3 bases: TGTGCCTGGACTCCTAATGAAGCAGAGGGCTACACCTTC.

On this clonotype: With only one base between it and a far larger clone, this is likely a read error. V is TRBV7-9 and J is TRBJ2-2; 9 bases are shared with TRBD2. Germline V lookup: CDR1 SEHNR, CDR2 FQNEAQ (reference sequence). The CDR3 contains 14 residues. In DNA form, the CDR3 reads TGTGCCTCCGGGTTAGCGGGAGTAATGGGGGACCTGTTTTTT. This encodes CASGLAGVMGDLFF.

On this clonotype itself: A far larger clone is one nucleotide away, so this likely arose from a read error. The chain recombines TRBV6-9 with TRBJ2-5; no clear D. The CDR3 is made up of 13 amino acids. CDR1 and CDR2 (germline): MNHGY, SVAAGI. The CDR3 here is CASSYQFQENQYF. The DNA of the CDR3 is TGTGCCAGCAGTTACCAATTCCAAGAGAACCAGTACTTC.

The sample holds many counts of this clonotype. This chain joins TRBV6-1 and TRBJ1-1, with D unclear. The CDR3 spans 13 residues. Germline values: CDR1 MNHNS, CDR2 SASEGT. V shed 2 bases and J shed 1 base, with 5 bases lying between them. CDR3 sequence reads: CASSESPNTEAFF. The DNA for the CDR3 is TGTGCCAGCAGTGAATCACCGAACACTGAAGCTTTCTTT.

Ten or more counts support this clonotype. As DNA, the CDR3 is TGTGCCAGCAGTTTCAGGGTGAACACTGAAGCTTTCTTT. Residues: CASSFRVNTEAFF. The chain carries TRBV27 and TRBJ1-1, with D tentatively TRBD1 (5 bases). Trimming took 3 bases from V and 0 from J, leaving 5 bases between them. CDR3 length: 13 residues. The germline V gene encodes CDR1 MNHEY and CDR2 SMNVEV (reference sequence).

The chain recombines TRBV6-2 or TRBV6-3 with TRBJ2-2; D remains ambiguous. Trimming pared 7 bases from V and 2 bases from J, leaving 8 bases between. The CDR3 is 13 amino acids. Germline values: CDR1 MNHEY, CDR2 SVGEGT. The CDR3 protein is CASIPQNTGELFF. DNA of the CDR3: TGTGCCAGCATCCCTCAAAACACCGGGGAGCTGTTTTTT.

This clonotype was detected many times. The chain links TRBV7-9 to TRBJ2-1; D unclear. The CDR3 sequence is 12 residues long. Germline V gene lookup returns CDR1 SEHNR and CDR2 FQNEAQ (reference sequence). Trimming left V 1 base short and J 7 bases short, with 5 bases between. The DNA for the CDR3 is TGTGCCAGCAGCTTAGGTTTTAATGAGCAGTTCTTC. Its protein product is CASSLGFNEQFF.

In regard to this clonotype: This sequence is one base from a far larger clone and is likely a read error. The CDR3 spells CAISYLTSGGREQYF. The CDR3 bases are TGTGCCATCAGTTACTTGACTAGCGGGGGGCGGGAGCAGTACTTC. The chain uses TRBV6-6 and TRBJ2-7, with TRBD2 identical over 13 bases. Germline CDR1 is MNHNY and CDR2 is SVGAGI (reference sequence). CDR3 size: 15 residues.

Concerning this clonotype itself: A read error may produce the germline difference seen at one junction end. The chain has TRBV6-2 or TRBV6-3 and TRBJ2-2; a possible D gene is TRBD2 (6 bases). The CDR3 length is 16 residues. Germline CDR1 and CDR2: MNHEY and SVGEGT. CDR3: CASSYGGDENTGELFF. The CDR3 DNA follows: TGTGCCAGCAGTTACGGCGGGGATGAGAACACAGGGGAGCTGTTTTTT.

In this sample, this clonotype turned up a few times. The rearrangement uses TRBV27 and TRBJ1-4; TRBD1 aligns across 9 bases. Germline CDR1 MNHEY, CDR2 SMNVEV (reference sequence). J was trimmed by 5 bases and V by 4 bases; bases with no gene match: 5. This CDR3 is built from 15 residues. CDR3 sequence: CASSSDRGENEKLFF. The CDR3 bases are TGTGCCAGCAGTTCGGACAGGGGAGAAAATGAAAAACTGTTTTTT.

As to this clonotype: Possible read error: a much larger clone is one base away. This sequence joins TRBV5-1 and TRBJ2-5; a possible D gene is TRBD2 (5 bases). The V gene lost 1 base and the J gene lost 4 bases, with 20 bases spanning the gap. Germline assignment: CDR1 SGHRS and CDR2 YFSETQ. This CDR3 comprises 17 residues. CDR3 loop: CASSLCVAPEVGETQYF. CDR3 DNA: TGCGCCAGCAGCTTGTGCGTAGCGCCCGAAGTAGGAGAGACCCAGTACTTC. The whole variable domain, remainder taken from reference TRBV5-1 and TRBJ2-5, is KAGVTQTPRYLIKTRGQQVTLSCSPISGHRSVSWYQQTPGQGLQFLFEYFSETQRNKGNFPGRFSGRQFSNSRSEMNVSTLELGDSALYLCASSLCVAPEVGETQYFGPGTRLLVL.

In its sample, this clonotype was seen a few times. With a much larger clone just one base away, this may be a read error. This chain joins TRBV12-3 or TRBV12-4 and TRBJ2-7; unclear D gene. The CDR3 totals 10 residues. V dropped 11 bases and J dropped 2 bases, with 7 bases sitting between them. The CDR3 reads CAPCPYEQYF. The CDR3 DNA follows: TGTGCCCCCTGTCCCTACGAGCAGTACTTC.

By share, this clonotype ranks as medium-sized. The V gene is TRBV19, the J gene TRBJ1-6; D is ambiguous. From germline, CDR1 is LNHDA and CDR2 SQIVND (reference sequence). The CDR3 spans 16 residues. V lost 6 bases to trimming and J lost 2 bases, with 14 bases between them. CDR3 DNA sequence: TGTGCCAGTAGCTTAGGACCGAGGACCTATAATTCACCCCTCCACTTT. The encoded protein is CASSLGPRTYNSPLHF. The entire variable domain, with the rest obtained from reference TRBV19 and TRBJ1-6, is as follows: DGGITQSPKYLFRKEGQNVTLSCEQNLNHDAMYWYRQDPGQGLRLIYYSQIVNDFQKGDIAEGYSVSREKKESFPLTVTSAQKNPTAFYLCASSLGPRTYNSPLHFGNGTRLTVT.